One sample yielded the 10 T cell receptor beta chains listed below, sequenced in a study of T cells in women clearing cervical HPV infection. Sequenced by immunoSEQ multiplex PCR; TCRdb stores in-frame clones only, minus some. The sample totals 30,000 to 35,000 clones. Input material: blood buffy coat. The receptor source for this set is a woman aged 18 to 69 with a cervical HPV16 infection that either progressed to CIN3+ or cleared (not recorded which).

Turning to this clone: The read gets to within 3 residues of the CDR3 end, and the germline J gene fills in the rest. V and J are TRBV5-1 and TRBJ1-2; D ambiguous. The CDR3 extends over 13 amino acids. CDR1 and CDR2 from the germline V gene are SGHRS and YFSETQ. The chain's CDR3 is CASSLVGSRGYTF. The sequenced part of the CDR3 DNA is TGCGCCAGCAGCTTGGTCGGGTCTCGGGGC. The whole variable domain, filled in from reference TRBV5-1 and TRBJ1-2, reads KAGVTQTPRYLIKTRGQQVTLSCSPISGHRSVSWYQQTPGQGLQFLFEYFSETQRNKGNFPGRFSGRQFSNSRSEMNVSTLELGDSALYLCASSLVGSRGYTFGSGTRLTVV.

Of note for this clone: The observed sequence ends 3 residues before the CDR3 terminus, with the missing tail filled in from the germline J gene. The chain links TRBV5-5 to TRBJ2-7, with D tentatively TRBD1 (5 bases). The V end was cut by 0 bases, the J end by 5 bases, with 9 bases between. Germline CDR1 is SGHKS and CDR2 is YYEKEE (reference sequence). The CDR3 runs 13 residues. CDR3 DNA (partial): TGTGCCAGCAGCTTGGAGCAGGGAAACGAG. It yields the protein CASSLEQGNE. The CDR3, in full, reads CASSLEQGNEQYF.

CDR3 DNA, as far as it was read: TGCGCCAGCAGCCAGGGGTCTCCCTACGAG. Translation gives CASSQGSPYE. In full, the CDR3 reads CASSQGSPYEQYF. The chain combines TRBV5-1 with TRBJ2-7, with D tentatively TRBD1 (6 bases). The CDR3 end lies 3 residues beyond the end of the read and is filled in from the germline J gene. V was clipped by 4 bases and J by 2 bases, with 10 bases between them. The length of the CDR3 is 13 residues. Germline CDR1 is SGHRS and CDR2 is YFSETQ.

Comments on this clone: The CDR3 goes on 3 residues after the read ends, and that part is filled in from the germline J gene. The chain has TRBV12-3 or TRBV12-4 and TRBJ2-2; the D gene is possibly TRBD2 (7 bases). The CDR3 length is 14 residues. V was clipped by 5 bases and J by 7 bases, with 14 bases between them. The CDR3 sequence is CASSDRGAGGELFF. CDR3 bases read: TGTGCCAGCAGTGACCGGGGGGCCGGCGGGGAG.

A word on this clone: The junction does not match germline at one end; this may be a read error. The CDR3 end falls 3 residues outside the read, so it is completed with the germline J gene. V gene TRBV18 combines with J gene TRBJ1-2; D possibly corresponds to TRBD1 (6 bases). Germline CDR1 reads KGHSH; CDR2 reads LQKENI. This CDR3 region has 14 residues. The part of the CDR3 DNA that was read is TGTGCCAACTCACCGGGGGACACCACCTATGGC. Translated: CANSPGDTTYG. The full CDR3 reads CANSPGDTTYGYTF.

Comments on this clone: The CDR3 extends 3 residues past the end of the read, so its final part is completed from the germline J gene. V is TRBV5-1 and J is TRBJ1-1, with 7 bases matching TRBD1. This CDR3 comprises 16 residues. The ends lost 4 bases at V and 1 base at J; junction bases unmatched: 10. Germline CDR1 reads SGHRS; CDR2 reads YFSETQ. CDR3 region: CASSETGSGENTEAFF. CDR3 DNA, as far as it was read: TGCGCCAGCAGCGAGACAGGGTCGGGGGAGAACACTGAA.

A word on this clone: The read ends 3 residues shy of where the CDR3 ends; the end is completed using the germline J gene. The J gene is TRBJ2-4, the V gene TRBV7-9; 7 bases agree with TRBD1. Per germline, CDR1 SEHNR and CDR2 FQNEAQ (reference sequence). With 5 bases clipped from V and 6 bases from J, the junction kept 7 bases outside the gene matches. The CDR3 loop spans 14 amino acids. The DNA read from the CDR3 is TGTGCCAGCAGCACCCGACAGGGCGGAAACATT. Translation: CASSTRQGGNI. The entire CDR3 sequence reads CASSTRQGGNIQYF.

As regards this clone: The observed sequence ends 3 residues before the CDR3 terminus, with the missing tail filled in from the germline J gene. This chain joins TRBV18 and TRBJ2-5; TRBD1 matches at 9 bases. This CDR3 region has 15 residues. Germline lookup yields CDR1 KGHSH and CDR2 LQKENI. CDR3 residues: CASSPRQGGSDTQYF. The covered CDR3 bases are TGTGCCAGCTCCCCCCGACAGGGGGGGTCAGATACC.

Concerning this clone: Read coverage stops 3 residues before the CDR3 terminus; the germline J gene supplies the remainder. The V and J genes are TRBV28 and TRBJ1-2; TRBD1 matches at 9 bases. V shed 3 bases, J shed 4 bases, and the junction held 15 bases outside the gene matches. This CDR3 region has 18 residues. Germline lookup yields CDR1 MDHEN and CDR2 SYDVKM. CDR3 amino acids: CASSFYRPKTGGFYGYTF. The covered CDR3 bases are TGTGCCAGCAGTTTTTACCGGCCTAAGACAGGGGGATTCTATGGC.

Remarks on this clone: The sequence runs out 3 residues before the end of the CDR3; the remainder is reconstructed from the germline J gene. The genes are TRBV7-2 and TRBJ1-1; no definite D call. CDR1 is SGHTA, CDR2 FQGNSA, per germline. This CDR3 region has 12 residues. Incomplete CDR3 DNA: TGTGCCAGCAGCCTGGACTATCGATAT. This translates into CASSLDYRY. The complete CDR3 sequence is CASSLDYRYAFF.